These 7 T cell receptor beta chains were all obtained from the same sample, sequenced in a study of OX40 agonist ivuxolimab in advanced cancers. The table came from immunoSEQ multiplex PCR; TCRdb's copy has only in-frame clones and leaves some out. In the table there are roughly 34,000 clones, 84% of which are singletons. Source: CD4+ or CD8+ T cells sorted from blood, taken in a trial of the OX40 agonist ivuxolimab. The receptors originated from an adult with an advanced solid tumor such as melanoma, head and neck, liver or kidney cancer.

The chain uses TRBV11-2 and TRBJ2-7, with TRBD2 matching 13 bases. The V and J ends lost 5 bases and 3 bases, in that order; junction bases with no gene match: 7. Germline V gives CDR1 SGHAT, CDR2 FQNNGV. The CDR3 consists of 16 residues. The CDR3 region has the DNA TGTGCCAGCAGCCCTCCACTAGCGGGGGGGTTCTACGAGCAGTACTTC. Translated, it gives CASSPPLAGGFYEQYF.

The rearrangement joins TRBV4-2 to TRBJ2-2; 7 nucleotides line up with TRBD1. The CDR3 contains 13 residues. Trimming at V came to 2 bases and at J to 6 bases, leaving 0 bases not matched to a gene. Germline lookup yields CDR1 LGHNA and CDR2 YNFKEQ. CDR3 sequence: CASSQTGAGELFF. The CDR3 region has the DNA TGTGCCAGCAGCCAAACAGGGGCCGGGGAGCTGTTTTTT.

V is TRBV5-5 and J is TRBJ2-5; 8 nucleotides match TRBD1. V lost 4 bases, J lost 2 bases, and 4 bases stayed unmatched. The CDR3 runs to 14 residues. Germline-derived CDR1 and CDR2 are SGHKS and YYEKEE (reference sequence). CDR3 in amino acids: CASSPGQVQETQYF. The DNA of the CDR3 is TGTGCCAGCAGCCCGGGACAGGTACAAGAGACCCAGTACTTC.

V is TRBV6-1 and J is TRBJ2-7; TRBD2 matches 13 bases. Looked up from germline, CDR1 is MNHNS and CDR2 is SASEGT. The length of the CDR3 is 15 residues. V lost 7 bases to trimming and J lost 3 bases; unmatched junction nucleotides: 6. CDR3 coding DNA: TGTGCCAGCACCCAGGGACTAGCGGGGAACTACGAGCAGTACTTC. It specifies CASTQGLAGNYEQYF.

The chain has TRBV30 and TRBJ1-1; the D is unclear. There are 13 residues in the CDR3. The germline V and J ends were trimmed by 1 base and 1 base, with 7 bases remaining between them. Germline V gives CDR1 GTSNPN, CDR2 SVGIG (reference sequence). CDR3 loop: CAWSAAENTEAFF. The CDR3 region has the DNA TGTGCCTGGAGTGCCGCAGAGAACACTGAAGCTTTCTTT.

J is TRBJ2-3 and V is TRBV5-1, with 11 bases that match TRBD2. There are 15 residues in the CDR3. In germline, CDR1 is SGHRS, CDR2 YFSETQ. The V segment lost 7 bases and the J segment 2 bases; nucleotides outside the gene matches: 6. The DNA for the CDR3 is TGCGCCAGCCAGTCACTAGCGGGAGACACAGATACGCAGTATTTT. Its protein is CASQSLAGDTDTQYF.

The chain employs TRBV19 and TRBJ1-5; no reliable D call. CDR1 is LNHDA and CDR2 is SQIVND in the germline V gene (reference sequence). Trimming removed 6 bases at V and 0 bases at J, with 3 bases between. This CDR3 region has 12 residues. Written as DNA, the CDR3 is TGTGCCAGTAGACCTAGCAATCAGCCCCAGCATTTT. This gives the protein CASRPSNQPQHF.